This T cell receptor (beta chain) appears in the sequencing data of a study of patients and donors after allogeneic stem cell transplantation. TCRdb itself ran the RT-PCR reads through MiXCR, one entry per CDR3 protein. The top ten hold approximately 10% of the sample, which has about 200,000 distinct CDR3 sequences, more than 35% seen once. The CDR3 loop spans 14 amino acids. Germline assignment: CDR1 SGHRS and CDR2 YFSETQ. V lost 0 bases, J lost 7 bases, and 10 bases lay in between. What was sequenced was blood, either unsorted or a sorted T cell fraction (not recorded which). The TCR originated in a human donor who was either an allogeneic HSCT recipient or a stem cell or donor lymphocyte infusion donor (not recorded which). It is not recorded whose cells these are; they may come from a transplant donor. This chain connects TRBV5-1 to TRBJ2-2; unclear D gene. The CDR3 bases are TGCGCCAGCAGCTTGGATCGGACGTTCGGGGAGCTGTTTTTT. Its protein is CASSLDRTFGELFF.